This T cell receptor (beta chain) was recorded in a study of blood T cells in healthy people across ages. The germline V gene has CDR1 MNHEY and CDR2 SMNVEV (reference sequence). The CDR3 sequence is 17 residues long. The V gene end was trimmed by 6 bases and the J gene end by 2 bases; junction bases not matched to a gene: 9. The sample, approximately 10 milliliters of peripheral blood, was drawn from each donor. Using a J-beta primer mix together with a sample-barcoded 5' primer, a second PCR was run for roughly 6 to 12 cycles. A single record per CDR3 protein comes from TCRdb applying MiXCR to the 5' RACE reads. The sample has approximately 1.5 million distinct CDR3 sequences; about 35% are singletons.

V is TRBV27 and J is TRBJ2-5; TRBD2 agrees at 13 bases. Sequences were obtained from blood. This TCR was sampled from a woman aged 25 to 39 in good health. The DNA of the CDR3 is TGTGCCAGCAGCGAGGGACTAGCGGGGCAAAGACAAGAGACCCAGTACTTC. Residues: CASSEGLAGQRQETQYF.